Each of the 14 T cell receptor beta chains below was sequenced from the same sample in a study of blood T cell repertoires in COVID-19. Sequenced by immunoSEQ multiplex PCR; TCRdb stores in-frame clones only, minus some. The sample consists of 70,000 to 75,000 clones, 80% to 90% of them appearing once. Sample: peripheral blood. Source of these receptors: a woman aged 70-85 years with acute or convalescent COVID-19.

Only a few counts were recorded for this clone. The chain joins TRBV15 to TRBJ2-7; no clear D. Trimming took 1 base from V and 0 from J, leaving 10 bases between them. The CDR3 contains 15 residues. Germline loops: CDR1 LNHNV, CDR2 YYDKDF (reference sequence). This chain's CDR3 is CATSRGGRSSYEQYF. DNA for the CDR3: TGTGCCACCAGCAGAGGAGGCCGGAGCTCCTACGAGCAGTACTTC.

The chain recombines TRBV28 with TRBJ2-7; no reliable D call. Trimming stripped 5 bases from V and 0 bases from J, with 8 bases between. The CDR3 loop spans 13 amino acids. Germline V gives CDR1 MDHEN, CDR2 SYDVKM. The CDR3 region has the DNA TGTGCCAGCAGTCCCCCAGTCTCCTACGAGCAGTACTTC. Protein: CASSPPVSYEQYF.

The rearrangement uses TRBV15 and TRBJ1-5, with D hard to call. This CDR3 comprises 13 residues. Germline V gives CDR1 LNHNV, CDR2 YYDKDF (reference sequence). Deletions cut 0 bases from V and 11 bases from J, with 11 bases between. The CDR3 loop reads CATSRETPSTQHF. For the CDR3, the DNA is TGTGCCACCAGCAGAGAAACCCCTAGTACCCAGCATTTT.

This clone is a singleton in its sample. The chain combines TRBV29-1 with TRBJ2-7; TRBD2 matches 7 bases. Trimming removed 6 bases from V and 1 base from J; junction bases left unmatched: 6. CDR1 and CDR2 (germline): SQVTM, ANQGSEA. There are 13 residues in the CDR3. The CDR3 region is CSVAGTTSYEQYF. In DNA form, the CDR3 reads TGCAGCGTCGCCGGGACTACATCCTACGAGCAGTACTTC.

The chain combines TRBV28 with TRBJ2-3; 8 bases are shared with TRBD2. V dropped 4 bases and J dropped 6; count of bases not matched to a gene: 12. This CDR3 comprises 16 residues. Per germline, CDR1 MDHEN and CDR2 SYDVKM. In DNA form, the CDR3 reads TGTGCCAGCAGTTCCATTTCGCGGGGCGGGAGGGATACGCAGTATTTT. Protein product: CASSSISRGGRDTQYF.

The gene calls are TRBV10-3 and TRBJ2-1; TRBD2 might be the D (6 bases). Trimming pared 10 bases from V and 9 bases from J, leaving 10 bases between. The CDR3 length is 10 residues. Germline V lookup: CDR1 ENHRY, CDR2 SYGVKD. Here the CDR3 reads CATGGAEQFF. DNA of the CDR3: TGTGCCACCGGAGGGGCTGAGCAGTTCTTC.

The chain links TRBV10-3 to TRBJ2-5, with 8 nucleotides matching TRBD1. CDR1 and CDR2 (germline): ENHRY, SYGVKD. Losses at the gene ends were 6 bases for V and 2 bases for J; bases not matched to a gene: 14. There are 17 residues in the CDR3. CDR3 loop: CAISGERRTGLQETQYF. DNA for the CDR3: TGTGCCATCAGCGGAGAGAGGAGGACAGGGCTGCAAGAGACCCAGTACTTC.

The rearrangement links TRBV28 to TRBJ2-7; 7 positions match TRBD2. The CDR3 totals 12 residues. V dropped 8 bases and J dropped 2; count of bases not matched to a gene: 3. Germline V gene data show CDR1 as MDHEN and CDR2 as SYDVKM. DNA for the CDR3: TGTGCCAGCGAAGGACTAGCCTACGAGCAGTACTTC. The encoded protein is CASEGLAYEQYF.

This clone was recorded a few times. J is TRBJ1-1 and V is TRBV27; 11 bases fit TRBD1. After removal of 5 bases from V and 10 bases from J, the junction contained 9 bases not matched to a gene. The CDR3 has 14 amino acids. From germline, CDR1 is MNHEY and CDR2 SMNVEV (reference sequence). CDR3 sequence (DNA): TGTGCCAGCAGTCCTCCGGGACAGGGGGGAGTAGCTTTCTTT. Protein: CASSPPGQGGVAFF.

The V call is TRBV28, the J call TRBJ1-1; tentatively, D is TRBD1 (6 bases). Germline lookup yields CDR1 MDHEN and CDR2 SYDVKM. The CDR3 contains 15 residues. V was shortened by 0 bases and J by 4 bases, with 12 bases between the two germline ends. In DNA, the CDR3 is TGTGCCAGCAGTTTATGGGGGGGGGCTGGCACTGAAGCTTTCTTT. Protein product: CASSLWGGAGTEAFF.

This chain connects TRBV7-9 to TRBJ2-2; 9 positions agree with TRBD2. Losses at the gene ends were 11 bases for V and 2 bases for J; bases not matched to a gene: 9. The CDR3 has 15 amino acids. Germline-derived CDR1 and CDR2 are SEHNR and FQNEAQ (reference sequence). As DNA, the CDR3 is TGTGCCGCGGGGGGGCAGACTTTTAACACCGGGGAGCTGTTTTTT. As protein: CAAGGQTFNTGELFF. The whole variable domain, remainder taken from reference TRBV7-9 and TRBJ2-2, is DTGVSQNPRHKITKRGQNVTFRCDPISEHNRLYWYRQTLGQGPEFLTYFQNEAQLEKSRLLSDRFSAERPKGSFSTLEIQRTEQGDSAMYLCAAGGQTFNTGELFFGEGSRLTVL.

The chain couples TRBV18 to TRBJ1-5; tentatively, D is TRBD1 (5 bases). The CDR3 sequence is 14 residues long. Germline CDR1 KGHSH, CDR2 LQKENI. The V end lost 2 bases, the J end lost 3 bases, and 8 bases lay between the germline ends. The CDR3 coding sequence is TGTGCCAGCTCACCAGACAGTCTCAATCAGCCCCAGCATTTT. This gives the protein CASSPDSLNQPQHF.

The chain carries TRBV18 and TRBJ2-3; 8 nucleotides align to TRBD1. This CDR3 contains 14 residues. CDR1 and CDR2 (germline): KGHSH, LQKENI. The junction had 1 base not matched to a gene; V was cut back by 2 bases and J by 3 bases. In nucleotides, the CDR3 is TGTGCCAGCTCACCAGGACAGGGAACAGATACGCAGTATTTT. This codes for CASSPGQGTDTQYF. Combining the CDR3 with reference TRBV18 and TRBJ2-3 gives the whole variable domain NAGVMQNPRHLVRRRGQEARLRCSPMKGHSHVYWYRQLPEEGLKFMVYLQKENIIDESGMPKERFSAEFPKEGPSILRIQQVVRGDSAAYFCASSPGQGTDTQYFGPGTRLTVL.

The chain is built from TRBV3-1 (or the pseudogene TRBV3-2) and TRBJ2-7; maybe TRBD1 (6 bases). Germline CDR1 reads LGHDT; CDR2 reads YNNKEL (reference sequence). CDR3 length: 15 amino acids. Trimming shortened V by 4 bases and J by 4 bases, and 17 bases separated the two germline ends. CDR3 loop: CASSPSWQGKYEQYF. The CDR3, as DNA: TGTGCCAGCAGCCCCAGTTGGCAGGGGAAATACGAGCAGTACTTC.